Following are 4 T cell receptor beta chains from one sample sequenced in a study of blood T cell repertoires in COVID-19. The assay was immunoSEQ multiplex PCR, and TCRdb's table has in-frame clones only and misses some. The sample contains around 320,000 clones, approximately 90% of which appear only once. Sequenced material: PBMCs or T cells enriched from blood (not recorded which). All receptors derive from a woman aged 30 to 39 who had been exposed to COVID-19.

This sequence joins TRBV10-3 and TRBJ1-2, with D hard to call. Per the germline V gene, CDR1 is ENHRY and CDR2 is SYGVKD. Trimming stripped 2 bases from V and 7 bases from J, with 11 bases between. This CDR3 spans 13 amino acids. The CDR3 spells CAISETGMGGYTF. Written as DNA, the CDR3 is TGTGCCATCAGTGAGACGGGTATGGGTGGCTACACCTTC.

The CDR3 DNA reads TGTGCCAGCAGCCCAGGGACTAGCGGGGGGGCGGCCGGGGAGCTGTTTTTT. Its protein is CASSPGTSGGAAGELFF. This chain links TRBV12-1 with TRBJ2-2; the D segment call TRBD2 is taken from the table without a DNA check. TRBV12-1 is a pseudogene locus. This CDR3 contains 17 residues.

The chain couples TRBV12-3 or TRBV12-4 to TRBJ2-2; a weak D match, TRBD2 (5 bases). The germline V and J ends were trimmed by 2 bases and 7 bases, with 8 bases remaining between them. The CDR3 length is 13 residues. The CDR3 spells CASSLRAGGELFF. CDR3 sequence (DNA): TGTGCCAGCAGTTTAAGGGCGGGCGGGGAGCTGTTTTTT.

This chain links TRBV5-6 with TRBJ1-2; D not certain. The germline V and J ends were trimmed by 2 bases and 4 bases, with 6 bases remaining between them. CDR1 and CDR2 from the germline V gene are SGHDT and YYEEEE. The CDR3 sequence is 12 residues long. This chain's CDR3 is CASSLQTYGYTF. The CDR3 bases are TGTGCCAGCAGCTTACAGACCTATGGCTACACCTTC.